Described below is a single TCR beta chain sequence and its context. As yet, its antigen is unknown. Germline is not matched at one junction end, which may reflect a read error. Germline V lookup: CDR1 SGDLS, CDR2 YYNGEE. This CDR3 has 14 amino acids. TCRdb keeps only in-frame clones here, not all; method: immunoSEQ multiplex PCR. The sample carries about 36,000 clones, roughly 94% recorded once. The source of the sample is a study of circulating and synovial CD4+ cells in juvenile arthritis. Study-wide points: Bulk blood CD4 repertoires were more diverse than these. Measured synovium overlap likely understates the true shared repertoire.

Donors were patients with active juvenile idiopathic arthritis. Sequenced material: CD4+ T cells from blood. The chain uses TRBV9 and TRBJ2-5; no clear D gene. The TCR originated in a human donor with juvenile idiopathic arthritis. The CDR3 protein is CASTVNPDKETQYF. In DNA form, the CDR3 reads TGTGCCAGCACCGTAAACCCTGACAAGGAGACCCAGTACTTC.